The rows below give T cell receptor beta chains drawn from one sample of a study of T cell responses to AZD1222 COVID-19 vaccine. Repertoires were generated with immunoSEQ multiplex PCR, while TCRdb's copy carries only in-frame clones and drops some. Altogether 90,000 to 150,000 clones are present, roughly 84% being singletons, with the ten largest covering about 1.2%. Sequencing used peripheral blood, obtained on day 0 of AZD1222 vaccination. The origin of the receptors is an adult in good health. Both conserved end residues are part of each CDR3. Clone size is given for some rows only: seen once, a few or many times, or a class if the clone is expanded.

clone_size j_call cdr3_length v_call cdr3_aa
once TRBJ1-2 16 TRBV4-3 CASSPLKSTPLDGYTF
. TRBJ1-5 14 TRBV19 CASSILGSNQPQHF
. TRBJ2-7 14 TRBV6-5 CASSLAGGVYEQYF
. TRBJ2-7 17 TRBV6-6 CASSPGGVDWTFYEQYF
. TRBJ2-4 15 TRBV6-2/TRBV6-3 CASSYSGGGHDIQYF
. TRBJ2-2 15 TRBV6-5 CAGSFGGGSTGELFF
. TRBJ1-1 13 TRBV19 CASRTGPNTEAFF
. TRBJ1-1 15 TRBV4-1 CASSPQGQLNTEAFF
few TRBJ2-7 14 TRBV7-6 CASSLRDSSDEQYF
. TRBJ1-3 16 TRBV5-1 CASSLPTGVTGNTIYF
. TRBJ1-1 11 TRBV29-1 CSVDRGREAFF
. TRBJ2-7 18 TRBV7-6 CASSLKRGRGSPPYEQYF
. TRBJ1-1 15 TRBV4-1 CASSSGGFRDTEAFF
few TRBJ2-7 14 TRBV6-5 CASRPRDIAWEQYF
. TRBJ2-1 16 TRBV21-1 CASSKWTTGRYNEQFF
. TRBJ2-7 16 TRBV11-2 CASSLVVAGGPHEQYF
. TRBJ1-4 14 TRBV15 CATSRPGLNEKLFF
few TRBJ1-1 14 TRBV6-2/TRBV6-3 CASSYSGRNTEAFF
. TRBJ1-3 16 TRBV7-8 CASSWVGRPGGNTIYF
. TRBJ2-2 15 TRBV19 CASMREQGNVGELFF
once TRBJ1-2 15 TRBV6-2/TRBV6-3 CASSSVDRPNYGYTF
. TRBJ2-4 15 TRBV7-2 CASSLDIGGKNIQYF
. TRBJ1-1 14 TRBV25-1 CASSGPARQPEAFF
once TRBJ2-2 14 TRBV11-2 CASSLDLGTGELFF
. TRBJ1-1 14 TRBV27 CASSFTGGNTEAFF
. TRBJ2-7 15 TRBV6-5 CASSYSTYTNYEQYF